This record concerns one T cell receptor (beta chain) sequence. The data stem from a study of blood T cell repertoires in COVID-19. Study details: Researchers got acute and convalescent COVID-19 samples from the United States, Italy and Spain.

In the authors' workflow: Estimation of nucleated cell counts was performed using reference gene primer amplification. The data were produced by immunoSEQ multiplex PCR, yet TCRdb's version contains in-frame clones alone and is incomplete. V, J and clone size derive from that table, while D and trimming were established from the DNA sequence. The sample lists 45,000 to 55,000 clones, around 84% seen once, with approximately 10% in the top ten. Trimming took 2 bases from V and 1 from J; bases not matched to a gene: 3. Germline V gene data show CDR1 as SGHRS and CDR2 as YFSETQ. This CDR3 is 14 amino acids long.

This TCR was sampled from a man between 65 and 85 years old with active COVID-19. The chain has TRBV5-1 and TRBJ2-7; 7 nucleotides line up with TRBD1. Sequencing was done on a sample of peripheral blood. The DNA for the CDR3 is TGCGCCAGCAGCTTACGACAGGGATCCTACGAGCAGTACTTC. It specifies CASSLRQGSYEQYF.